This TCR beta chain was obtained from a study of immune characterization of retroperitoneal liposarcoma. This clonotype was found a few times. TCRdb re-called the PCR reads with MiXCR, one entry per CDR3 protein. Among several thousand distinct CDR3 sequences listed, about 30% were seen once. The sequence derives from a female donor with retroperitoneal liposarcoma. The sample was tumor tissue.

CDR3 in DNA: TGTGCCAGCAGCATTAAACAGGGACCCGGGGAGCTGTTTTTT. Amino acid sequence: CASSIKQGPGELFF. This chain joins TRBV6-1 and TRBJ2-2, with D tentatively TRBD1 (6 bases). Trimming removed 6 bases from V and 6 bases from J, with 14 bases in between. The CDR3 has 14 residues. Germline CDR1 is MNHNS and CDR2 is SASEGT.